These 25 T cell receptor beta chains share one sample of origin, sequenced in a study of CD8 T cells in Susac syndrome. RNA in amounts of roughly 0.45 to 1 ug was reverse transcribed with random hexamers. TCRdb reprocessed the immunoSEQ multiplex PCR reads with MiXCR, giving one entry per CDR3 protein. Seen here are about 250,000 distinct CDR3 sequences, just under 95% observed once, and the top ten hold 0.06% to 0.08%. Source material: CD4+ T cells from PBMCs. These receptors were obtained from a human donor with multiple sclerosis.

The chain uses TRBV20-1 and TRBJ1-4; D is perhaps TRBD1 (5 bases). This CDR3 has 14 amino acids. In germline, CDR1 is DFQATT, CDR2 SNEGSKA (reference sequence). Trimming removed 5 bases from V and 4 bases from J, with 14 bases in between. CDR3 protein: CSAPPTGGNEKLFF. The CDR3 DNA sequence: TGCAGTGCTCCCCCCACGGGGGGTAATGAAAAACTGTTTTTT.

Comment on this clonotype: An end of the junction does not agree with germline; a read error may underlie this. The J gene is TRBJ1-6, the V gene TRBV5-4; 8 bases map to TRBD1. Germline CDR1 and CDR2: SGHNT and YYREEE (reference sequence). This CDR3 comprises 13 residues. CDR3 DNA sequence: TGTGCCAGCAGCCACAACAGGGGGGGACATCAATACTTT. This encodes CASSHNRGGHQYF.

This chain links TRBV15 with TRBJ1-3, with 8 nucleotides matching TRBD1. V dropped 4 bases and J dropped 0; count of bases not matched to a gene: 8. Germline values: CDR1 LNHNV, CDR2 YYDKDF (reference sequence). This CDR3 is 17 amino acids long. The CDR3 region is CATSTFGQGDSGNTIYF. The CDR3 bases are TGTGCCACCAGCACCTTCGGACAGGGTGACTCTGGAAACACCATATATTTT.

This chain links TRBV6-1 with TRBJ1-1, with D hard to call. Germline V CDR1 and CDR2: MNHNS, SASEGT. The CDR3 consists of 13 residues. V was trimmed by 4 bases and J by 10 bases, leaving 16 bases between them. The CDR3 loop reads CASSALGRLGAFF. As DNA, the CDR3 is TGTGCCAGCAGTGCCCTAGGGCGGCTTGGAGCTTTCTTT.

This clonotype was recorded once. The germline gene is not matched at one end of the junction; a read error may be the cause. The chain links TRBV12-3 or TRBV12-4 to TRBJ1-3; TRBD1 is a possible D gene (5 bases). CDR3 length: 14 residues. The DNA of the CDR3 is TGTGCCAGCAGTTCCTCGAACGACAGAACCTCCCGGCATTTT. It specifies CASSSSNDRTSRHF.

The rearrangement joins TRBV19 to TRBJ1-5; D unresolved. The CDR3 runs to 16 residues. V was pared by 3 bases and J by 7 bases, with 19 bases between. Looked up from germline, CDR1 is LNHDA and CDR2 is SQIVND (reference sequence). The CDR3 loop is CASSILASGTYQPQHF. The DNA for the CDR3 is TGTGCCAGTAGTATCCTCGCCTCTGGTACATACCAGCCCCAGCATTTT.

V usage is TRBV5-4 and J usage is TRBJ2-3, with D perhaps given as TRBD1 or TRBD2 (6 bases each). The CDR3 is made up of 15 amino acids. Deletions cut 0 bases from V and 6 bases from J, with 14 bases between. Germline CDR1 and CDR2: SGHNT and YYREEE (reference sequence). CDR3 protein: CASSLAGAGADTQYF. DNA of the CDR3: TGTGCCAGCAGCTTGGCGGGGGCGGGTGCGGATACGCAGTATTTT.

The rearrangement uses TRBV6-1 and TRBJ1-1, with TRBD1 identical over 7 bases. Looked up from germline, CDR1 is MNHNS and CDR2 is SASEGT. Unmatched junction bases numbered 10, after V lost 7 bases and J lost 11 bases. This CDR3 spans 12 amino acids. The DNA for the CDR3 is TGTGCCAGCAATGAGGGGGCGCGTGGCGCTTTCTTT. Translating it yields CASNEGARGAFF.

The chain combines TRBV19 with TRBJ2-3; TRBD1 agrees at 8 bases. V lost 3 bases to trimming and J lost 6 bases; unmatched junction nucleotides: 8. This CDR3 is built from 15 residues. Germline V CDR1 and CDR2: LNHDA, SQIVND (reference sequence). This CDR3 is CASSMTGAQMDTQYF. The CDR3, as DNA: TGTGCCAGTAGTATGACAGGGGCGCAGATGGATACGCAGTATTTT. The full variable domain, in which reference TRBV19 and TRBJ2-3 provide the parts outside the CDR3, is DGGITQSPKYLFRKEGQNVTLSCEQNLNHDAMYWYRQDPGQGLRLIYYSQIVNDFQKGDIAEGYSVSREKKESFPLTVTSAQKNPTAFYLCASSMTGAQMDTQYFGPGTRLTVL.

This chain connects TRBV7-6 to TRBJ2-1; D is uncertain. V was clipped by 2 bases and J by 10 bases, with 9 bases between them. Germline V gene data show CDR1 as SGHVS and CDR2 as FNYEAQ. This CDR3 spans 12 amino acids. CDR3 sequence reads: CASSLRAGEQFF. CDR3 DNA: TGTGCCAGCAGCTTAAGGGCCGGCGAGCAGTTCTTC.

The chain links TRBV11-1 to TRBJ2-3, with a possible D match to TRBD2 (5 bases). The V gene lost 5 bases and the J gene lost 1 base, with 13 bases spanning the gap. The CDR3 covers 15 residues. CDR1 and CDR2 from the germline V gene are SGHAT and FQDESV (reference sequence). The DNA for the CDR3 is TGTGCCAGCAGCCTCCGTCCCGGGGGCACAGATACGCAGTATTTT. Its protein is CASSLRPGGTDTQYF.

V is TRBV30 and J is TRBJ1-2; D is uncertain. With 1 base removed from V and 7 bases from J, the gap between germline ends came to 16 bases. The CDR3 has 14 amino acids. From germline, CDR1 is GTSNPN and CDR2 SVGIG (reference sequence). The CDR3 sequence is CAWSDAGPRGGYTF. The CDR3 region has the DNA TGTGCCTGGAGTGATGCAGGCCCACGCGGTGGCTACACCTTC.

This clonotype was seen only once. The chain combines TRBV3-1 with TRBJ2-7; D is ambiguous. The germline V gene has CDR1 LGHDT and CDR2 YNNKEL (reference sequence). Trimming cost V 1 base and J 7 bases, with 14 bases left between them. CDR3 length: 14 residues. The CDR3 DNA follows: TGTGCCAGCAGCCAAGCACGGATGTACGGGGAGCAGTACTTC. It yields the protein CASSQARMYGEQYF.

The chain combines TRBV7-9 with TRBJ2-2; 7 bases are a match to TRBD1. CDR3 length equals 13 residues. Germline-derived CDR1 and CDR2 are SEHNR and FQNEAQ (reference sequence). The V gene end was trimmed by 6 bases and the J gene end by 4 bases; junction bases not matched to a gene: 2. The chain's CDR3 is CASRPGGTGELFF. For the CDR3, the DNA is TGTGCCAGCAGACCAGGGGGCACCGGGGAGCTGTTTTTT.

The chain combines TRBV20-1 with TRBJ1-1, with TRBD1 identical over 10 bases. The CDR3 is 14 amino acids. Germline trimming cut 5 bases from V and 4 bases from J; bases unmatched to any gene: 7. Germline assignment: CDR1 DFQATT and CDR2 SNEGSKA (reference sequence). The CDR3 reads CSALKRTGGTEAFF. CDR3 nucleotide sequence: TGCAGTGCTCTTAAGAGGACAGGGGGCACTGAAGCTTTCTTT.

The V gene is TRBV7-9, the J gene TRBJ2-1; 10 bases are a match to TRBD2. This CDR3 region has 17 residues. V lost 3 bases and J lost 6; bases outside the gene matches: 11. CDR1 is SEHNR and CDR2 is FQNEAQ in the germline V gene (reference sequence). For the CDR3, the DNA is TGTGCCAGCAGCTTGGACTTAGCGGGAGGATTTAGCAATGAGCAGTTCTTC. Translated: CASSLDLAGGFSNEQFF. Using reference TRBV7-9 and TRBJ2-1 for the parts outside the CDR3, the full variable domain is DTGVSQNPRHKITKRGQNVTFRCDPISEHNRLYWYRQTLGQGPEFLTYFQNEAQLEKSRLLSDRFSAERPKGSFSTLEIQRTEQGDSAMYLCASSLDLAGGFSNEQFFGPGTRLTVL.

The CDR3 DNA is TGTGCCATCAGCCGGGACAGTAGCACAGATACGCAGTATTTT. Amino acids: CAISRDSSTDTQYF. V usage is TRBV10-3 and J usage is TRBJ2-3; 7 nucleotides align to TRBD1. Losses at the gene ends were 6 bases for V and 0 bases for J; bases not matched to a gene: 3. The V gene's germline CDR1 is ENHRY and CDR2 SYGVKD. The CDR3 contains 14 residues.

In this sample, this clonotype turned up a few times. The chain has TRBV29-1 and TRBJ2-2; TRBD1 aligns across 8 bases. Germline V gene data show CDR1 as SQVTM and CDR2 as ANQGSEA. V trimming: 4 bases; J trimming: 0 bases; junction bases outside the gene matches: 1. The CDR3 length is 14 residues. In nucleotides, the CDR3 is TGCAGCGTTGCGACAGGGGCGAACACCGGGGAGCTGTTTTTT. Protein sequence: CSVATGANTGELFF.

This clonotype has a single count. The chain couples TRBV4-1 to TRBJ1-5, with TRBD1 as a possible D gene (5 bases). CDR1 MGHRA and CDR2 YSYEKL come from the germline V gene. V gave up 6 bases and J gave up 2 bases, with 11 bases separating them. This CDR3 contains 14 residues. CDR3 amino acids: CASRDPGRNQPQHF. CDR3 DNA: TGCGCCAGCAGGGACCCAGGGCGCAATCAGCCCCAGCATTTT.

The J gene is TRBJ2-7, the V gene TRBV3-1; the match to TRBD1 covers 10 bases. Germline CDR1 reads LGHDT; CDR2 reads YNNKEL (reference sequence). The CDR3 covers 17 residues. The trim removed 6 bases at V and 4 bases at J, leaving 15 bases unmatched. The CDR3 bases are TGTGCCAGCAGTCACACGAGACCGGGACAGGGGAAATACGAGCAGTACTTC. Its protein product is CASSHTRPGQGKYEQYF.

This clonotype was counted a single time. The rearrangement uses TRBV6-5 and TRBJ2-1, with 7 positions matching TRBD2. This CDR3 is built from 15 residues. V lost 2 bases, J lost 6 bases, and 7 bases stayed unmatched. From germline, CDR1 is MNHEY and CDR2 SVGAGI. For the CDR3, the DNA is TGTGCCAGCAGTTACCTCGCGGGGGAAGGCAATGAGCAGTTCTTC. Amino acids: CASSYLAGEGNEQFF.

The chain carries TRBV5-1 and TRBJ1-6; no reliable D call. Germline CDR1 is SGHRS and CDR2 is YFSETQ. This CDR3 has 16 amino acids. V was shortened by 1 base and J by 9 bases, with 17 bases between the two germline ends. The CDR3: CASSLKDSERSSPLHF. CDR3 DNA sequence: TGCGCCAGCAGCTTGAAGGACTCCGAACGGAGTTCACCCCTCCACTTT.

This chain links TRBV3-1 with TRBJ2-7; D is perhaps TRBD2 (5 bases). There are 14 residues in the CDR3. The germline gives CDR1 LGHDT, CDR2 YNNKEL (reference sequence). Trimming stripped 0 bases from V and 1 base from J, with 7 bases between. CDR3 amino acids: CASSQDSGSYEQYV. CDR3 nucleotides: TGTGCCAGCAGCCAAGATTCGGGGTCCTACGAGCAGTACGTC.

The chain has TRBV5-1 and TRBJ1-5; a weak D match, TRBD1 (5 bases). The CDR3 runs to 15 residues. Per the germline V gene, CDR1 is SGHRS and CDR2 is YFSETQ. Deletions cut 0 bases from V and 7 bases from J, with 14 bases between. The CDR3 reads CASSLAGEGSQPQHF. The CDR3 DNA sequence: TGCGCCAGCAGCTTGGCCGGGGAGGGGAGCCAGCCCCAGCATTTT.

The rearrangement uses TRBV6-6 and TRBJ2-7; 9 bases are shared with TRBD1. CDR1 and CDR2 from the germline V gene are MNHNY and SVGAGI (reference sequence). The CDR3 runs 14 residues. The V gene end was trimmed by 6 bases and the J gene end by 7 bases; junction bases not matched to a gene: 10. DNA of the CDR3: TGTGCCAGCAGCCCGACAGGGGGGCCGGTGGAGCAGTACGTC. Protein product: CASSPTGGPVEQYV.